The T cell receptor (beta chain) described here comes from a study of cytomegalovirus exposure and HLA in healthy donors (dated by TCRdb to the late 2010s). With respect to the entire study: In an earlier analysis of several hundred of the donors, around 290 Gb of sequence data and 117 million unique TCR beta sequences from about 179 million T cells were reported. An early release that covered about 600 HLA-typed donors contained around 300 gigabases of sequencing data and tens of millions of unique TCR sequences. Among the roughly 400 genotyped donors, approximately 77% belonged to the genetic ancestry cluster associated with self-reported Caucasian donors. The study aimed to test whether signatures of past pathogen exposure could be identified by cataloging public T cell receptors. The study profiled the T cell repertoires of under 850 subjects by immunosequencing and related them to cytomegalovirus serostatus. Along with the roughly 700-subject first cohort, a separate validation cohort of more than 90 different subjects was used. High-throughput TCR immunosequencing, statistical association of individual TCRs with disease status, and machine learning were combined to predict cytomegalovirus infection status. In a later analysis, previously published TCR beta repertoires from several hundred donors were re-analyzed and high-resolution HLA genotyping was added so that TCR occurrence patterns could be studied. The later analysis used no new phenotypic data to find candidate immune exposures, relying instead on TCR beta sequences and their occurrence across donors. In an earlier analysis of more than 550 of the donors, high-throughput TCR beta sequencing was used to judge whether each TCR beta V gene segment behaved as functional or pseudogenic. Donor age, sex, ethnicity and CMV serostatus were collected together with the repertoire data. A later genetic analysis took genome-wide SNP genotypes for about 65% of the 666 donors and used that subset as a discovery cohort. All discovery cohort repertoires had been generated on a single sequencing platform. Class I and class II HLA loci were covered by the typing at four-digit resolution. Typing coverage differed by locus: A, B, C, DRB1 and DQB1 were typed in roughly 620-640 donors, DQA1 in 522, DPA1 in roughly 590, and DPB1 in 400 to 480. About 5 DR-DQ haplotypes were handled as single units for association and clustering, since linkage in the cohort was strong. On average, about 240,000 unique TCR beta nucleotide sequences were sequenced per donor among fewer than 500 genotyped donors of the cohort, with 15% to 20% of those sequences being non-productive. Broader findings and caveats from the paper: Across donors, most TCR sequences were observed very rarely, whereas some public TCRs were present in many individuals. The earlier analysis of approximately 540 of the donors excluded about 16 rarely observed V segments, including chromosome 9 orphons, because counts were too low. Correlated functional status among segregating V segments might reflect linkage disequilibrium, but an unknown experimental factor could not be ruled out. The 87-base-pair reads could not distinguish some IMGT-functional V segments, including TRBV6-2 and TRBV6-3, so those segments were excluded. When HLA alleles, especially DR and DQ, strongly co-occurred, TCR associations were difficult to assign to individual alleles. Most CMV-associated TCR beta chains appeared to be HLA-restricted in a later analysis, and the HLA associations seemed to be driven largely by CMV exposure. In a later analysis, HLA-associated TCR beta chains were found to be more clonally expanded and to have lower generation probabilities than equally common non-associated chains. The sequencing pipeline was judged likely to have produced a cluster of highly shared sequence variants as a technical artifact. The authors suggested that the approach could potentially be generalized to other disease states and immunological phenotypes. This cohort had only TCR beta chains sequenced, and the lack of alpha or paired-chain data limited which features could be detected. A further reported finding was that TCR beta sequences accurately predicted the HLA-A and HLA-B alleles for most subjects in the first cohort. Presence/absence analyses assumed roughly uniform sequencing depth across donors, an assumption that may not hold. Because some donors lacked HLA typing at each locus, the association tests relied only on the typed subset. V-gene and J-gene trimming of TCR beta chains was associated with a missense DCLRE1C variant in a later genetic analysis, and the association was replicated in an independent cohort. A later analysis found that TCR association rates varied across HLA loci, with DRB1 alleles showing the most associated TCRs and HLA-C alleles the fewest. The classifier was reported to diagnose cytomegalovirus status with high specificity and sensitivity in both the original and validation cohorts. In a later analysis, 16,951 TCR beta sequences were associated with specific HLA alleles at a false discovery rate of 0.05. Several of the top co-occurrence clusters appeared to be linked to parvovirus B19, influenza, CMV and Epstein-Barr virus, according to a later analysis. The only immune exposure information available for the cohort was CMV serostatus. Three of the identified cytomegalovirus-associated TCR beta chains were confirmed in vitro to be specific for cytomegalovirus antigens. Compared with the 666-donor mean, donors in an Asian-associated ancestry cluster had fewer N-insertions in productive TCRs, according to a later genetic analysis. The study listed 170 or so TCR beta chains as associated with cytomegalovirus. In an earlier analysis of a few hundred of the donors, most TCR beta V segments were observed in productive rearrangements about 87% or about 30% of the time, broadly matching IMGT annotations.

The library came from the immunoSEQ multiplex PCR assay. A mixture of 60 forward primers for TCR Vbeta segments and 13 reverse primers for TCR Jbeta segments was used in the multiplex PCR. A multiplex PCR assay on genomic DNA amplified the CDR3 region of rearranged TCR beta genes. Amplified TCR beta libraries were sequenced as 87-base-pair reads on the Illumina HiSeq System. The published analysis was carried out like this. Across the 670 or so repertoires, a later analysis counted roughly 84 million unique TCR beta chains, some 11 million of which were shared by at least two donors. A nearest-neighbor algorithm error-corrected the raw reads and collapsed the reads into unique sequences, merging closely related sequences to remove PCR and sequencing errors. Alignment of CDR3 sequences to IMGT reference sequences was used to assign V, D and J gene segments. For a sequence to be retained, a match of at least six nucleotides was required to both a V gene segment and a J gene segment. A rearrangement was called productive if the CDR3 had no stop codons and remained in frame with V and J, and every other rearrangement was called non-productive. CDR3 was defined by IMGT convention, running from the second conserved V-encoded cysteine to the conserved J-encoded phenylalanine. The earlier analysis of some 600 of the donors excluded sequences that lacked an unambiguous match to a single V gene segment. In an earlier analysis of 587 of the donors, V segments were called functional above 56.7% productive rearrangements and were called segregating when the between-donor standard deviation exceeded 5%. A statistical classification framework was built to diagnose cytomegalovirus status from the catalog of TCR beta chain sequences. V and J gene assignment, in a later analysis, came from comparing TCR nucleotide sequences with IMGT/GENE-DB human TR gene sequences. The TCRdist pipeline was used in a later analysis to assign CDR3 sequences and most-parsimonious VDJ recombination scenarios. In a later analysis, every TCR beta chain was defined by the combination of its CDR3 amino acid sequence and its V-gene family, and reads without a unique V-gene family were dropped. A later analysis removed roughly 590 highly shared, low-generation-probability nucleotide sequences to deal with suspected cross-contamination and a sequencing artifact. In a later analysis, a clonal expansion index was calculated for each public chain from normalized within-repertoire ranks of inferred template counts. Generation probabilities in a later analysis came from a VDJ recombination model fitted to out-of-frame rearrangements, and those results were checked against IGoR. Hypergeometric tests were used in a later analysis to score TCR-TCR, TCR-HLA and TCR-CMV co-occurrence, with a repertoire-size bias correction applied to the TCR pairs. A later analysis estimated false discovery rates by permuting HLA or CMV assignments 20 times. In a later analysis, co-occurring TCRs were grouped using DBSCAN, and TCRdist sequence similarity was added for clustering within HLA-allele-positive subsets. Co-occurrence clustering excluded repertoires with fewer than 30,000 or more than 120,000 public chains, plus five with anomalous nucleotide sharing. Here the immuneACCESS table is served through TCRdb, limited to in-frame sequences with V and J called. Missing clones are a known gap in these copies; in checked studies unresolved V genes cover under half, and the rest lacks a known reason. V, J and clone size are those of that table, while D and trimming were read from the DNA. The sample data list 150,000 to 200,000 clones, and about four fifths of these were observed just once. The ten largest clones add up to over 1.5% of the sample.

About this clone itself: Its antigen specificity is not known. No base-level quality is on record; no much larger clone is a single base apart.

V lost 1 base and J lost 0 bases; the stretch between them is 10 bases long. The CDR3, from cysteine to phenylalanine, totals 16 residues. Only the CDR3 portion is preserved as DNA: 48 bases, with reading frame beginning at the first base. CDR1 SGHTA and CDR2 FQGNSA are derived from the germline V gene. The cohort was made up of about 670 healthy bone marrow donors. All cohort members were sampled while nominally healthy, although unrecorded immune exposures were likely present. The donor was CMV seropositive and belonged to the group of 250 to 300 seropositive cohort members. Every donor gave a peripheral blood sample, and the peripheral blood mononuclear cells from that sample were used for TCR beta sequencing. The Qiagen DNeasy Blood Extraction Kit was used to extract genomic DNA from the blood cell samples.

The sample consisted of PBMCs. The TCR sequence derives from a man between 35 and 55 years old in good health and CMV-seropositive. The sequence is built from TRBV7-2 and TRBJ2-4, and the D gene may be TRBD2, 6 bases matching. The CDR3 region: CASSLVAGLAKNIQYF. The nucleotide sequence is TGTGCCAGCAGCTTAGTGGCGGGACTAGCCAAAAACATTCAGTACTTC.